The present entry profiles one TCR beta chain with its context. Antigen specificity is unknown. This entry is derived from a study of chemoradiotherapy in HPV16-positive cancers. Study-wide background: A couple of HPV16-positive patients' cells yielded candidate HPV-specific clones and common motifs.

Findings and limits, study-wide: The functional HPV-specific definition rests on just a couple of HPV16-positive patients.

Trimming removed 6 bases at V and 0 bases at J, with 12 bases between. The CDR3 covers 15 residues. Germline assignment: CDR1 LNHDA and CDR2 SQIVND (reference sequence). Produced via immunoSEQ multiplex PCR; TCRdb's table is partial and in-frame only. The sample includes under 2,500 clones, roughly nine tenths of them seen just once. Sequenced material: tumor tissue, taken from a patient who underwent chemoradiotherapy. This clonotype was obtained from a human donor with HPV-associated anogenital cancer. The gene calls are TRBV19 and TRBJ2-4; D uncertain. The CDR3 spells CASSPSTLAKNIQYF. The CDR3 DNA reads as TGTGCCAGTAGCCCTAGTACCCTAGCCAAAAACATTCAGTACTTC.